These 8 T cell receptor beta chains share one sample of origin, sequenced in a study of shared clonotypes between healthy human individuals. Repertoires were generated with immunoSEQ multiplex PCR, while TCRdb's copy carries only in-frame clones and drops some. The top ten hold roughly an eighth of the sample, which has fewer than 550,000 clones, about three quarters seen once. The sequencing sample was made of PBMCs. All receptors derive from a woman aged 40 to 50 in good health. Some clones in this sample may be carry-over from other donors' samples.

This clone was counted once. This chain links TRBV4-2 with TRBJ2-5, with 15 nucleotides matching TRBD2. Per germline, CDR1 LGHNA and CDR2 YNFKEQ. J lost 4 bases, V lost 1 base, and 7 bases had no gene match. There are 18 residues in the CDR3. CDR3 sequence: CASSQAGTSGRIGETQYF. As DNA, the CDR3 is TGTGCCAGCAGCCAAGCCGGGACTAGCGGGAGGATAGGAGAGACCCAGTACTTC.

The V call is TRBV5-1, the J call TRBJ2-7, with D tentatively TRBD1 (5 bases). V gave up 0 bases and J gave up 5 bases, with 21 bases separating them. This CDR3 is built from 17 residues. CDR1 is SGHRS, CDR2 YFSETQ, per germline. The CDR3 region has the DNA TGCGCCAGCAGCTTGGCAGTATCAGAACAGGTAGCCCACGAGCAGTACTTC. This codes for CASSLAVSEQVAHEQYF.

V usage is TRBV7-3 and J usage is TRBJ2-3; the D gene is possibly TRBD2 (5 bases). The CDR3 is made up of 13 amino acids. The V and J ends lost 5 bases and 6 bases respectively, with 12 bases between them. Germline V gene data show CDR1 as SGHTA and CDR2 as FQGTGA. In nucleotides, the CDR3 is TGTGCCAGCAGCCAGGAGGCTAGCGATACGCAGTATTTT. Residues: CASSQEASDTQYF. Full variable domain (missing parts from reference TRBV7-3 and TRBJ2-3): GAGVSQTPSNKVTEKGKYVELRCDPISGHTALYWYRQSLGQGPEFLIYFQGTGAADDSGLPNDRFFAVRPEGSVSTLKIQRTERGDSAVYLCASSQEASDTQYFGPGTRLTVL.

The genes are TRBV28 and TRBJ2-2, with D perhaps matching TRBD1 or TRBD2 (5 bases each). The V gene lost 4 bases and the J gene lost 13 bases, with 13 bases spanning the gap. Looked up from germline, CDR1 is MDHEN and CDR2 is SYDVKM. The CDR3 runs 12 residues. The CDR3 region has the DNA TGTGCCAGCAGTTCCTGGGACCGGCGGCTGTTTTTT. Amino acid sequence: CASSSWDRRLFF.

This clone was observed once. The V and J genes are TRBV28 and TRBJ2-7; the match to TRBD2 covers 7 bases. V was clipped by 5 bases and J by 8 bases; unmatched bases: 15. The CDR3 is made up of 15 amino acids. Germline values: CDR1 MDHEN, CDR2 SYDVKM. The CDR3 DNA reads as TGTGCCAGCAGTCCGCTCGGAGCGGGACCTCGCCAGCAGTACTTC. It specifies CASSPLGAGPRQQYF.

This chain uses TRBV19 with TRBJ2-1; 7 nucleotides line up with TRBD1. Trimming cost V 6 bases and J 3 bases; bases outside gene matches: 5. The CDR3 extends over 14 amino acids. Germline CDR1 LNHDA, CDR2 SQIVND (reference sequence). The CDR3: CASSPGQNYNEQFF. The CDR3 coding sequence is TGTGCCAGTAGCCCGGGACAGAACTACAATGAGCAGTTCTTC. Full variable domain (outside the CDR3, taken from reference TRBV19 and TRBJ2-1): DGGITQSPKYLFRKEGQNVTLSCEQNLNHDAMYWYRQDPGQGLRLIYYSQIVNDFQKGDIAEGYSVSREKKESFPLTVTSAQKNPTAFYLCASSPGQNYNEQFFGPGTRLTVL.

The rearrangement joins TRBV5-1 to TRBJ1-1; D unresolved. Germline V gene lookup returns CDR1 SGHRS and CDR2 YFSETQ. The ends were cut back, 5 bases at V and 3 bases at J, with 8 bases in the middle. This CDR3 is built from 12 residues. The CDR3: CASRNGDTEAFF. CDR3 nucleotide sequence: TGCGCCAGCAGGAACGGGGACACTGAAGCTTTCTTT. Looking up the rest from reference TRBV5-1 and TRBJ1-1 gives the full variable domain: KAGVTQTPRYLIKTRGQQVTLSCSPISGHRSVSWYQQTPGQGLQFLFEYFSETQRNKGNFPGRFSGRQFSNSRSEMNVSTLELGDSALYLCASRNGDTEAFFGQGTRLTVV.

In DNA form, the CDR3 reads TGTGCCAGCAGCTTAGACGTAAGGCCGCAGTATTTT. This codes for CASSLDVRPQYF. This chain links TRBV7-2 with TRBJ2-3; no reliable D call. V lost 1 base to trimming and J lost 10 bases, with 9 bases between them. In germline, CDR1 is SGHTA, CDR2 FQGNSA. The CDR3 is 12 amino acids.